Given below is one T cell receptor beta chain in context. Its antigen remains unidentified. Base quality data are lacking; no much larger clone is found one base away. This entry comes from a study of T cell responses to AZD1222 COVID-19 vaccine (dated by TCRdb to about 2021). Turning to the overall study: TCR sequencing covered fewer than 250 trial participants: around 210 given two doses of AZD1222 and 26 given two doses of MenACWY control vaccine. Trial participants were enrolled into age subgroups of 18-55, 56-69 and 70-plus years, which contained 148, 28 and 57 TCR-sequenced participants, respectively.

Beyond this particular receptor, the publication reports: After two AZD1222 doses, spike-specific TCR breadth and depth were significantly higher than at day 0 and than in MenACWY recipients. Conclusions about previously exposed vaccinees are limited because only six or seven AZD1222 recipients were SARS-CoV-2 seropositive at baseline. The 56-69-year group was small, and its depth increase did not reach significance, likely because of low power. Vaccine-associated CD4 TCRs spanned the whole spike protein, with dominant responses in regions 160-218 and 743-854. Most participants were white British and females outnumbered males, and the authors suggested that clonal diversity may have been underestimated. Reportedly, close to half of the unique spike-specific TCRs recognized epitopes lying outside the regions that are mutated in the B.1.351 and B.1.1.7 variants. Because no samples from the day 14 peak response were available, repertoires could be characterized only after the peak T cell response.

The intended sense of this specimen's time point label: about 28 days (+/-7) after the second vaccine dose. In the paper's terms, the treatment or condition label means: meningococcal conjugate vaccine given as trial control. Vaccinee samples were obtained from the UK trials COV001 and COV002, which included a single-blind randomized controlled phase 2/3 trial of AZD1222 (ChAdOx1 nCoV-19) in healthy adults. For TCRbeta chain sequencing, PBMC samples were collected from trial participants at day 0 and at day 28 after the second dose. The CDR3 regions of human TCRbeta chains were subjected to immunosequencing. In the source study's methods: Repertoire TCRs were matched against a reference library of SARS-CoV-2-specific TCRs generated with the MIRA antigen-specificity platform. Breadth was defined as the fraction of unique TCRs that were SARS-CoV-2-associated. Depth was defined as the fraction of total T cells that were SARS-CoV-2-associated. Using the MIRA data, each spike-specific TCR was assigned both to the spike region to which the TCR was reactive and to a CD4 or CD8 class. Log10-transformed breadth and depth values were compared by one-way ANOVA with Sidak's multiple comparisons tests. The clones in this table, taken by TCRdb from immuneACCESS, are in-frame only. Not every clone is retained; where verified, under half of the shortfall comes from an unresolved V gene, and the cause of the rest is unknown. The V and J calls and clone size are taken from that table; D and trimming were inferred from the DNA. For this sample there are about 170,000 clones; 85% to 90% appear just once. Roughly 4% of the sample goes to the ten largest clones.

V sheds 4 bases and J sheds 5 bases, leaving 19 bases between their ends. As encoded in the germline V gene, CDR1 is SGDLS while CDR2 is YYNGEE. The CDR3 covers 15 residues, taking in both the cysteine and the phenylalanine. Left in the record is the CDR3 DNA by itself, 45 bases read in frame from the first base. Sequencing was performed on peripheral blood, taken 28 days after the second dose of the MenACWY control vaccine. The clonotype was recovered from an adult who received the MenACWY meningococcal vaccine as a control. Recombination linked TRBV9 to TRBJ2-7; TRBD2 is possibly the D segment (6 matching bases). The CDR3 has the sequence CASSPAGGTDNEQYF. The nucleotides read TGTGCCAGCAGCCCGGCAGGCGGGACCGACAACGAGCAGTACTTC.